The rows below give T cell receptor beta chains drawn from one sample of a study of cytomegalovirus exposure and HLA in healthy donors. Profiled with immunoSEQ multiplex PCR; TCRdb holds only in-frame clones, not every one. This table has around 97,000 clones, 66% appearing once. The sample was PBMCs. The receptors come from a woman between 45 and 60 years old in good health and CMV-seronegative. Both conserved end residues are part of each CDR3. Each record gives: clone size, V gene, D gene, J gene, CDR3 protein, CDR3 DNA. A D gene is named only where the DNA matches it firmly. A clone size is listed for some rows: how often the clone was seen (once, few, many), or a class if it is expanded.

-,TRBV10-3,-,TRBJ2-3,CAISESAGSSYMQYF,TGTGCCATCAGTGAGTCCGCAGGGTCGAGTTATATGCAGTATTTT
-,TRBV2,-,TRBJ1-6,CASSEVGRQAPHF,TGTGCCAGCAGTGAAGTAGGAAGACAGGCCCCTCACTTT
-,TRBV6-5,-,TRBJ2-3,CASSSTQDTSTDTQYF,TGTGCCAGCAGTTCCACCCAAGACACGAGCACAGATACGCAGTATTTT
-,TRBV10-1,-,TRBJ1-1,CASSEFRVNTEAFF,TGCGCCAGCAGTGAGTTTCGTGTGAACACTGAAGCTTTCTTT
-,TRBV19,TRBD2,TRBJ2-2,CASILTSAYTGELFF,TGTGCCAGTATTTTGACTAGCGCCTACACCGGGGAGCTGTTTTTT
-,TRBV4-3,TRBD2,TRBJ2-7,CASSQDGPGLAGGVGEQYF,TGCGCCAGCAGCCAAGATGGTCCGGGACTAGCGGGAGGAGTGGGCGAGCAGTACTTC
few,TRBV4-1,TRBD1,TRBJ1-1,CASSQSLLDRATEAFF,TGCGCCAGCAGCCAGTCTCTACTTGACAGGGCCACTGAAGCTTTCTTT
-,TRBV10-1,TRBD1,TRBJ2-1,CASSEGQASYFYNEQFF,TGCGCCAGCAGTGAAGGACAGGCCTCGTATTTCTACAATGAGCAGTTCTTC
-,TRBV7-2,-,TRBJ1-2,CASTPGRAGYTF,TGTGCCAGCACCCCCGGGAGAGCTGGCTACACCTTC
-,TRBV4-3,TRBD2,TRBJ2-1,CASSRSGSMSHEQFF,TGCGCCAGCAGCCGGAGCGGGAGTATGAGCCATGAGCAGTTCTTC
few,TRBV27,TRBD2,TRBJ2-5,CASSLWAGEETQYF,TGTGCCAGCAGTTTATGGGCGGGGGAAGAGACCCAGTACTTC
-,TRBV11-2,TRBD2,TRBJ2-1,CASSLDGLAGDNEQFF,TGTGCCAGCAGCTTAGATGGGCTAGCGGGAGACAATGAGCAGTTCTTC
-,TRBV7-9,TRBD2,TRBJ2-7,CASSFLPSPTSGRYEQYF,TGTGCCAGCAGCTTTCTCCCTAGCCCGACTAGCGGGAGGTACGAGCAGTACTTC
-,TRBV5-1,TRBD2,TRBJ2-4,CASSPRTSSKNIQYF,TGCGCCAGCAGCCCCAGGACTAGCAGCAAAAACATTCAGTACTTC
-,TRBV7-9,-,TRBJ2-3,CASRFEADTQYF,TGTGCCAGCAGGTTCGAGGCAGATACGCAGTATTTT